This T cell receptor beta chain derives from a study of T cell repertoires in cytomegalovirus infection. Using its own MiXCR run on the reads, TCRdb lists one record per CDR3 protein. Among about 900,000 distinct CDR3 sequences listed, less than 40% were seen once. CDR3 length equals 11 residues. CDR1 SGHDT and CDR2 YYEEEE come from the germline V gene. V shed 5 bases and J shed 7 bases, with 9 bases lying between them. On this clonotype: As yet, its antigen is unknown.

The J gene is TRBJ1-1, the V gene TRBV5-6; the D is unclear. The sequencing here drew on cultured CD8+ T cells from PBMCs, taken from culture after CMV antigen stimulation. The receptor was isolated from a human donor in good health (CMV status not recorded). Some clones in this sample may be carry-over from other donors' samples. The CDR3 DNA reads TGTGCCAGCAGACTGGGAGGTGAAGCTTTCTTT. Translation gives CASRLGGEAFF.